These 18 T cell receptor beta chains were sequenced from one sample in a study of vaccination effects on CD4 cells after COVID-19. Their specific antigens are unknown. The protocol was immunoSEQ multiplex PCR, while the TCRdb copy is restricted to in-frame clones and leaves out a portion. Of 78,000 or so clones in the sample, about four fifths were seen once. Pools of viral peptides were used by the ViraFEST assay to expand antigen-specific CD4+ T cells ahead of sequencing. A roughly 10-day culture period preceded the isolation of CD4+ T cells. Vaccine recipients, nucleocapsid antibody negative, had no prior SARS-CoV-2 infection. The specimen was CD4+ T cells from PBMCs cultured with SARS-CoV-2 spike peptides, collected before COVID-19 vaccination. These receptors all come from a human donor who received a COVID-19 vaccine.

This clone was seen more than once but under ten times. The CDR3 nucleotides are TGTGCCAGCAGTTATGGGGGTTCCTATGGCTACACCTTC. Translated: CASSYGGSYGYTF. The chain is built from TRBV6-2 or TRBV6-3 and TRBJ1-2, with a possible D match to TRBD1 (5 bases). V dropped 3 bases and J dropped 4 bases, with 9 bases sitting between them. The CDR3 totals 13 residues. The V gene's germline CDR1 is MNHEY and CDR2 SVGEGT.

This clone has a handful of counts. The chain couples TRBV2 to TRBJ1-5, with unresolved D. V lost 4 bases and J 12 bases, leaving 10 bases between the germline ends. Germline-derived CDR1 and CDR2 are SNHLY and FYNNEI. CDR3 length: 11 amino acids. DNA of the CDR3: TGTGCCAGCAGTGGTGGAAGGGTCCAGCATTTT. Encoded protein: CASSGGRVQHF.

This chain joins TRBV19 and TRBJ2-3; no clear D gene. Germline CDR1 reads LNHDA; CDR2 reads SQIVND (reference sequence). The ends were cut back, 3 bases at V and 1 base at J, with 14 bases in the middle. There are 16 residues in the CDR3. CDR3 protein: CASSIPLGGGTDTQYF. The CDR3 nucleotides read TGTGCCAGTAGTATCCCCTTGGGTGGGGGCACAGATACGCAGTATTTT.

The rearrangement uses TRBV2 and TRBJ2-1, with a tentative D call TRBD1 (6 bases). The CDR3 runs to 12 residues. Germline V gene sequence: CDR1 SNHLY, CDR2 FYNNEI. Trimming left V 6 bases short and J 8 bases short, with 11 bases between. CDR3 DNA: TGTGCCAGCAGGAAACAGGGAGATGAGCAGTTCTTC. Its translation is CASRKQGDEQFF.

The chain has TRBV12-3 or TRBV12-4 and TRBJ1-5, with unresolved D. The ends were cut back, 7 bases at V and 0 bases at J, with 7 bases in the middle. The CDR3 is made up of 13 amino acids. CDR3 DNA sequence: TGTGCCAGCACCGCCTATAGCAATCAGCCCCAGCATTTT. This encodes CASTAYSNQPQHF.

This chain uses TRBV28 with TRBJ2-5, with 9 nucleotides matching TRBD1. The CDR3 has 16 amino acids. V was clipped by 6 bases and J by 2 bases; unmatched bases: 10. Germline CDR1 reads MDHEN; CDR2 reads SYDVKM. The DNA of the CDR3 is TGTGCCAGCAGACATGACAGGGGGTTAAGACAAGAGACCCAGTACTTC. Translation: CASRHDRGLRQETQYF. Variable domain in full (rest from reference TRBV28 and TRBJ2-5): DVKVTQSSRYLVKRTGEKVFLECVQDMDHENMFWYRQDPGLGLRLIYFSYDVKMKEKGDIPEGYSVSREKKERFSLILESASTNQTSMYLCASRHDRGLRQETQYFGPGTRLLVL.

This clone was observed a handful of times. V usage is TRBV4-3 and J usage is TRBJ1-2; tentative D call: TRBD1 (5 bases). CDR1 and CDR2 (germline): LGHNA, YSLEER. This CDR3 contains 13 residues. Trimming stripped 4 bases from V and 12 bases from J, with 18 bases between. CDR3 sequence: CASSPQRQGVNTF. CDR3 bases: TGCGCCAGCAGCCCTCAACGGCAGGGAGTAAACACCTTC.

The chain employs TRBV30 and TRBJ1-6; tentative D call: TRBD1 (5 bases). V was cut by 3 bases and J by 9 bases, with 18 bases left in between. The germline CDR1 and CDR2 sequences are GTSNPN and SVGIG (reference sequence). The CDR3 extends over 15 amino acids. The CDR3 bases are TGTGCCTGGAGGGACCCCGGAAGGGGAATTTCACCCCTCCACTTT. Its translation is CAWRDPGRGISPLHF. Drawing the rest from reference TRBV30 and TRBJ1-6, the complete variable domain is SQTIHQWPATLVQPVGSPLSLECTVEGTSNPNLYWYRQAAGRGLQLLFYSVGIGQISSEVPQNLSASRPQDRQFILSSKKLLLSDSGFYLCAWRDPGRGISPLHFGNGTRLTVT.

In this sample, this clone turned up a few times. The J gene is TRBJ1-2, the V gene TRBV7-3, with D hard to call. The germline V gene encodes CDR1 SGHTA and CDR2 FQGTGA. Trimming shortened V by 5 bases and J by 4 bases, and 11 bases separated the two germline ends. CDR3 length: 13 amino acids. The CDR3 reads CASSRDRGYGYTF. The DNA of the CDR3 is TGTGCCAGCAGCAGGGATCGGGGCTATGGCTACACCTTC.

The V call is TRBV27, the J call TRBJ1-4, with D hard to call. CDR1 and CDR2 (germline): MNHEY, SMNVEV (reference sequence). V was cut by 4 bases and J by 0 bases, with 9 bases left in between. The CDR3 totals 15 residues. In DNA form, the CDR3 reads TGTGCCAGCAGTTCCCGACTTACAACTAATGAAAAACTGTTTTTT. As protein: CASSSRLTTNEKLFF.

The chain carries TRBV7-9 and TRBJ2-6; weak D call: TRBD2 (5 bases). The CDR3 has 14 residues. Germline CDR1 and CDR2: SEHNR and FQNEAQ (reference sequence). Trimming shortened V by 8 bases and J by 1 base, and 9 bases separated the two germline ends. This CDR3 reads CASSEESGANVLTF. The CDR3 DNA reads as TGTGCCAGCTCGGAGGAATCTGGGGCCAACGTCCTGACTTTC. Full variable domain (missing parts from reference TRBV7-9 and TRBJ2-6): DTGVSQNPRHKITKRGQNVTFRCDPISEHNRLYWYRQTLGQGPEFLTYFQNEAQLEKSRLLSDRFSAERPKGSFSTLEIQRTEQGDSAMYLCASSEESGANVLTFGAGSRLTVL.

The chain couples TRBV7-3 to TRBJ2-3; no clear D. Germline V lookup: CDR1 SGHTA, CDR2 FQGTGA. Trimming removed 1 base from V and 2 bases from J, with 10 bases in between. There are 15 residues in the CDR3. Here the CDR3 DNA reads TGTGCCAGCAGCTTAATTGGCCTAAACACAGATACGCAGTATTTT. Protein sequence: CASSLIGLNTDTQYF.

Concerning this clone itself: Other nucleotide sequences in the sample specify the same CDR3. The rearrangement joins TRBV30 to TRBJ2-5; D is uncertain. In germline, CDR1 is GTSNPN, CDR2 SVGIG (reference sequence). This CDR3 has 11 residues. The V gene lost 0 bases and the J gene lost 5 bases, with 4 bases spanning the gap. The CDR3 bases are TGTGCCTGGAGTGTACGCGAGACCCAGTACTTC. Its protein is CAWSVRETQYF.

The chain uses TRBV3-1 (or the pseudogene TRBV3-2) and TRBJ2-1; no reliable D call. The germline V gene has CDR1 LGHDT and CDR2 YNNKEL (reference sequence). The length of the CDR3 is 12 residues. V was pared by 0 bases and J by 9 bases, with 6 bases between. The CDR3 region is CASSQDSREQFF. CDR3 DNA sequence: TGTGCCAGCAGCCAAGATTCGCGTGAGCAGTTCTTC.

The chain has TRBV5-1 and TRBJ2-2; TRBD1 aligns across 8 bases. Germline V gives CDR1 SGHRS, CDR2 YFSETQ. V lost 2 bases to trimming and J lost 3 bases; unmatched junction nucleotides: 6. The CDR3 is 16 residues long. CDR3 DNA: TGCGCCAGCAGCTTAAGACAGGGGAGAGACACCGGGGAGCTGTTTTTT. Residues: CASSLRQGRDTGELFF.

CDR3 nucleotide sequence: TGTGCCAGCAGCTTAACGAAAACCGGGACAGGAGATTCCTATGGCTACACCTTC. Its protein product is CASSLTKTGTGDSYGYTF. This chain uses TRBV7-3 with TRBJ1-2, with 8 bases aligning to TRBD1. Germline V gene data show CDR1 as SGHTA and CDR2 as FQGTGA. The CDR3 length is 18 residues. Losses at the gene ends were 0 bases for V and 4 bases for J; bases not matched to a gene: 13.

This rearrangement joins TRBV18 to TRBJ1-2, with D perhaps matching TRBD1 (6 bases). CDR1 and CDR2 from the germline V gene are KGHSH and LQKENI. With 6 bases removed from V and 13 bases from J, the gap between germline ends came to 15 bases. This CDR3 spans 11 amino acids. This CDR3 reads CASSPEGGPTF. The DNA of the CDR3 is TGTGCCAGCTCCCCTGAGGGGGGGCCCACCTTC. Full variable domain (remainder filled in from reference TRBV18 and TRBJ1-2): NAGVMQNPRHLVRRRGQEARLRCSPMKGHSHVYWYRQLPEEGLKFMVYLQKENIIDESGMPKERFSAEFPKEGPSILRIQQVVRGDSAAYFCASSPEGGPTFGSGTRLTVV.

The chain links TRBV19 to TRBJ1-4, with unresolved D. From germline, CDR1 is LNHDA and CDR2 SQIVND (reference sequence). V was pared by 3 bases and J by 2 bases, with 7 bases between. The CDR3 has 14 residues. The CDR3 DNA follows: TGTGCCAGTAGTATTTACAGTACTAATGAAAAACTGTTTTTT. This gives the protein CASSIYSTNEKLFF.